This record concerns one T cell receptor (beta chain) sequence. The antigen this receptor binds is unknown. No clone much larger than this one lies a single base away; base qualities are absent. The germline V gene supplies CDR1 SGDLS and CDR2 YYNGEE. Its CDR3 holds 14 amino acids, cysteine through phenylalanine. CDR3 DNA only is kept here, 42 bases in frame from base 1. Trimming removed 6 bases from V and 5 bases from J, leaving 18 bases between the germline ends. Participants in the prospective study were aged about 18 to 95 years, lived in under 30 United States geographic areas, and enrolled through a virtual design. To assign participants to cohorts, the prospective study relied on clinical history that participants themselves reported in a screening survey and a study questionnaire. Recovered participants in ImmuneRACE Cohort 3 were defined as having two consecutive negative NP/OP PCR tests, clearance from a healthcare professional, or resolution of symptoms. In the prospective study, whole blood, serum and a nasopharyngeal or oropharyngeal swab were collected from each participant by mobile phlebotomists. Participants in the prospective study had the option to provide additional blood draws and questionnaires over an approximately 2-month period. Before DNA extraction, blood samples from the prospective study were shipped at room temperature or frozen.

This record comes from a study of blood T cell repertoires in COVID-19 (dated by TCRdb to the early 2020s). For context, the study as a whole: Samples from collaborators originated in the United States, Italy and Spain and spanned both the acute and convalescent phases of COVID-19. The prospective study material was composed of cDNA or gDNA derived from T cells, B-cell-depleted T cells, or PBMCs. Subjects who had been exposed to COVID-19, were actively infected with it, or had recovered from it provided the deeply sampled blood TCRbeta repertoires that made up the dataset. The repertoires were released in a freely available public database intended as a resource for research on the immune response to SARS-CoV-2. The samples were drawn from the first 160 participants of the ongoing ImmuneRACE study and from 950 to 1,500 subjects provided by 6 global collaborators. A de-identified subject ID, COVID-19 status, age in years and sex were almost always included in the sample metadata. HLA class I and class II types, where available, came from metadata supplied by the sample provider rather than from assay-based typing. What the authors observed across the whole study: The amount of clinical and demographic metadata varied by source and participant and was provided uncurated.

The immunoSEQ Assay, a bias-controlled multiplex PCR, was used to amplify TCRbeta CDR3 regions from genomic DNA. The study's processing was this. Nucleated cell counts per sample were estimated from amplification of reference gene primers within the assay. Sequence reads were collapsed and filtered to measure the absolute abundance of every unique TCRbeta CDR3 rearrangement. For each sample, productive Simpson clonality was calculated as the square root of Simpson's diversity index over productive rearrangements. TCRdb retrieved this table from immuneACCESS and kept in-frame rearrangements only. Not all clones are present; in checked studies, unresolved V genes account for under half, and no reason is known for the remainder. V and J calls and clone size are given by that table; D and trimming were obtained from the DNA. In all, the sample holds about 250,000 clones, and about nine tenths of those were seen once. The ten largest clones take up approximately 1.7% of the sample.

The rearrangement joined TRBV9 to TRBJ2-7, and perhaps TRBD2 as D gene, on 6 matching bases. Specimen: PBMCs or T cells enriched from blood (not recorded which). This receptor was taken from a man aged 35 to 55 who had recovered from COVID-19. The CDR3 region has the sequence CASNPAGRWDEQYF. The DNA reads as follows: TGTGCCAGCAACCCCGCGGGGAGGTGGGACGAGCAGTACTTC.